Presented here are 22 T cell receptor beta chains from one specimen sequenced in a study of shared clonotypes between healthy human individuals. CD45RO-negative cells were positively selected for CCR7, leaving out terminally differentiated effector memory CD45RA+ cells. Clones were sequenced by immunoSEQ multiplex PCR, and TCRdb holds only the in-frame ones, with some missing. The table records around 640,000 clones, about 96% of them present only once. The sample taken for sequencing was naive CD8+ T cells sorted from blood. The receptors were gathered from a woman in her 30s in good health.

The V call is TRBV27, the J call TRBJ2-1; 12 bases are a match to TRBD2. Trimming removed 3 bases from V and 2 bases from J; junction bases left unmatched: 5. Germline loops: CDR1 MNHEY, CDR2 SMNVEV (reference sequence). This CDR3 contains 17 residues. CDR3 protein: CASSLTSGSSPYNEQFF. CDR3 DNA sequence: TGTGCCAGCAGTTTGACTAGCGGGAGCTCTCCCTACAATGAGCAGTTCTTC.

The CDR3 sequence: CASSLGGVWTGELFF. In DNA form, the CDR3 reads TGTGCCAGCAGCTTAGGAGGGGTTTGGACCGGGGAGCTGTTTTTT. This chain links TRBV7-8 with TRBJ2-2; the D gene could be TRBD1 or TRBD2 (5 bases each). Germline V gives CDR1 SGHVS, CDR2 FQNEAQ. The CDR3 is 15 amino acids. Trimming stripped 1 base from V and 5 bases from J, with 11 bases between.

This rearrangement joins TRBV27 to TRBJ2-5; D assignment may be TRBD1 or TRBD2 (5 bases each). Deletions cut 1 base from V and 1 base from J, with 16 bases between. Looked up from germline, CDR1 is MNHEY and CDR2 is SMNVEV (reference sequence). The CDR3 length is 17 residues. The CDR3 spells CASSLFGSGGLQETQYF. The CDR3 nucleotides are TGTGCCAGCAGTTTATTCGGTTCTGGGGGTCTCCAAGAGACCCAGTACTTC.

The chain is built from TRBV19 and TRBJ2-3; 7 bases align to TRBD2. CDR3 length equals 16 residues. With 0 bases clipped from V and 1 base from J, the junction kept 4 bases outside the gene matches. The germline CDR1 and CDR2 sequences are LNHDA and SQIVND (reference sequence). The CDR3: CASSIDGGGRTDTQYF. The CDR3 coding sequence is TGTGCCAGTAGTATAGATGGCGGGGGACGCACAGATACGCAGTATTTT.

The V gene is TRBV6-5, the J gene TRBJ1-1; no reliable D call. The CDR3 totals 13 residues. Per the germline V gene, CDR1 is MNHEY and CDR2 is SVGAGI. Trimming cost V 4 bases and J 2 bases, with 8 bases left between them. The CDR3 reads CASSSGLNTEAFF. As DNA, the CDR3 is TGTGCCAGCAGTTCCGGACTCAACACTGAAGCTTTCTTT.

This clone showed up just a few times. CDR3 sequence (DNA): TGTGCCAGCAGCCCTCCCCGCGGGGAGCTGTTTTTT. It codes for CASSPPRGELFF. The rearrangement joins TRBV7-9 to TRBJ2-2, with unresolved D. CDR3 size: 12 residues. Trimming removed 5 bases from V and 7 bases from J, with 8 bases in between. Germline CDR1 SEHNR, CDR2 FQNEAQ (reference sequence).

V usage is TRBV6-6 and J usage is TRBJ2-7; D is ambiguous. The germline gives CDR1 MNHNY, CDR2 SVGAGI (reference sequence). This CDR3 region has 16 residues. Trimming shortened V by 0 bases and J by 3 bases, and 15 bases separated the two germline ends. The CDR3 here is CASSYSIFDGYYEQYF. The CDR3 DNA reads TGTGCCAGCAGTTACTCGATCTTTGACGGTTACTACGAGCAGTACTTC.

Worth noting for this clone: The identical CDR3 is also encoded by other nucleotide sequences in the sample. The chain has TRBV27 and TRBJ1-2, with D possibly TRBD1 on 6 matching bases. CDR3 length: 13 residues. The germline gives CDR1 MNHEY, CDR2 SMNVEV (reference sequence). V was shortened by 6 bases and J by 4 bases, with 12 bases between the two germline ends. DNA for the CDR3: TGTGCCAGCAGCTTGGACAGAGGCTATGGCTACACCTTC. This encodes CASSLDRGYGYTF.

The chain joins TRBV7-3 to TRBJ2-1; no reliable D call. In germline, CDR1 is SGHTA, CDR2 FQGTGA. This CDR3 has 13 amino acids. Trimming cost V 0 bases and J 5 bases, with 5 bases left between them. CDR3 amino acids: CASSLTPNNEQFF. Written as DNA, the CDR3 is TGTGCCAGCAGCTTAACTCCCAACAATGAGCAGTTCTTC.

The chain couples TRBV7-2 to TRBJ2-3, with D perhaps TRBD1 or TRBD2 (5 bases each). V lost 4 bases and J lost 6, with 14 bases in between. CDR1 SGHTA and CDR2 FQGNSA come from the germline V gene. CDR3 size: 14 residues. CDR3 DNA: TGTGCCAGCAGCTGGGGGATTGGGGCGGATACGCAGTATTTT. It specifies CASSWGIGADTQYF.

This clone showed up just once. The chain links TRBV7-9 to TRBJ1-1, with 7 bases fitting TRBD1. CDR3 length equals 13 residues. The germline V gene has CDR1 SEHNR and CDR2 FQNEAQ (reference sequence). Trimming cost V 10 bases and J 2 bases; bases outside gene matches: 7. The CDR3 here is CAIPGQQNTEAFF. The CDR3 nucleotides are TGTGCCATCCCGGGACAGCAAAACACTGAAGCTTTCTTT.

The J gene is TRBJ1-4, the V gene TRBV6-1; no clear D gene. Per the germline V gene, CDR1 is MNHNS and CDR2 is SASEGT. The CDR3 is 13 amino acids. Trimming pared 7 bases from V and 8 bases from J, leaving 14 bases between. The CDR3 protein is CASISIGWEKLFF. DNA of the CDR3: TGTGCCAGCATTAGCATCGGGTGGGAAAAACTGTTTTTT.

The CDR3 DNA is TGTGCCAGCAGTTACTCTCGCTCCTACGAGCAGTACTTC. Residues: CASSYSRSYEQYF. This chain links TRBV6-5 with TRBJ2-7; D is unclear. CDR1 is MNHEY and CDR2 is SVGAGI in the germline V gene. This CDR3 is 13 amino acids long. Between the trimmed V and J ends, which lost 0 bases and 0 bases, there was a span of 3 bases.

This clone appeared a single time. The same CDR3 arises from other DNA sequences in this sample as well. The V gene is TRBV7-2, the J gene TRBJ1-3; no firm D call. Germline CDR1 is SGHTA and CDR2 is FQGNSA. With 3 bases removed from V and 0 bases from J, the gap between germline ends came to 9 bases. The CDR3 is 15 amino acids. The CDR3 bases are TGTGCCAGCAGCTTGGGGAGGAGCTCTGGAAACACCATATATTTT. Translated: CASSLGRSSGNTIYF.

The chain employs TRBV19 and TRBJ2-2; D remains unclear. The CDR3 has 14 residues. The germline V gene has CDR1 LNHDA and CDR2 SQIVND (reference sequence). Trimming shortened V by 5 bases and J by 4 bases, and 11 bases separated the two germline ends. This CDR3 reads CASSEDPGTGELFF. Here the CDR3 DNA reads TGTGCCAGTAGTGAGGACCCGGGCACCGGGGAGCTGTTTTTT.

The rearrangement links TRBV5-5 to TRBJ2-7; D unclear. Germline V gene sequence: CDR1 SGHKS, CDR2 YYEKEE (reference sequence). The CDR3 has 11 residues. Trimming took 7 bases from V and 7 from J, leaving 12 bases between them. Here the CDR3 DNA reads TGTGCCAGCCCACCGGAGTTTGAGCAGTACTTC. Translation gives CASPPEFEQYF.

In DNA form, the CDR3 reads TGTGCCAGTACAAGCGGCAGGGGCCAGGAGACCCAGTACTTC. Translating gives CASTSGRGQETQYF. The V call is TRBV9, the J call TRBJ2-5, with D tentatively TRBD1 (6 bases). The CDR3 loop spans 14 amino acids. Germline V CDR1 and CDR2: SGDLS, YYNGEE. Trimming shortened V by 8 bases and J by 5 bases, and 19 bases separated the two germline ends.

Points on this clone: Other nucleotide sequences from this sample produce the same CDR3. The chain uses TRBV29-1 and TRBJ2-5; a possible D gene is TRBD2 (5 bases). The germline CDR1 and CDR2 sequences are SQVTM and ANQGSEA. This CDR3 spans 14 amino acids. Between the trimmed V and J ends, which lost 0 bases and 1 base, there was a span of 9 bases. CDR3 bases: TGCAGCGTTGAAGATCGGCGGGTCCAAGAGACCCAGTACTTC. Protein sequence: CSVEDRRVQETQYF.

The chain recombines TRBV2 with TRBJ2-1; no definite D call. Germline-derived CDR1 and CDR2 are SNHLY and FYNNEI. The CDR3 length is 13 residues. Trimming removed 8 bases at V and 0 bases at J, with 8 bases between. CDR3 DNA sequence: TGTGCCAGCGGGCAGAGCTCCTACAATGAGCAGTTCTTC. Residues: CASGQSSYNEQFF. Filled out from reference TRBV2 and TRBJ2-1, the complete variable domain reads EPEVTQTPSHQVTQMGQEVILRCVPISNHLYFYWYRQILGQKVEFLVSFYNNEISEKSEIFDDQFSVERPDGSNFTLKIRSTKLEDSAMYFCASGQSSYNEQFFGPGTRLTVL.

Regarding this clone: Likely a read error: the CDR3 ends without its conserved phenylalanine or tryptophan. The chain is built from TRBV9 and TRBJ1-2; 10 bases are a match to TRBD1. V shed 4 bases, J shed 10 bases, and the junction held 10 bases outside the gene matches. This CDR3 spans 14 amino acids. Germline values: CDR1 SGDLS, CDR2 YYNGEE. The CDR3 DNA is TGTGCCAGCAGCACATCCGGGACAGGGGATGACTACACCCTC. Amino acid sequence: CASSTSGTGDDYTL.

The gene calls are TRBV14 and TRBJ2-7, with D possibly TRBD2 on 7 matching bases. V lost 5 bases, J lost 4 bases, and 15 bases lay in between. This CDR3 is built from 14 residues. Germline lookup yields CDR1 SGHDN and CDR2 FVKESK. The CDR3 region is CASSWTVGRYEQYF. In nucleotides, the CDR3 is TGTGCCAGCAGCTGGACAGTCGGGAGGTACGAGCAGTACTTC.

The J gene is TRBJ2-2, the V gene TRBV6-4; D is unclear. The V and J ends lost 9 bases and 7 bases respectively, with 9 bases between them. CDR1 MRHNA and CDR2 SNTAGT come from the germline V gene. The CDR3 extends over 11 amino acids. The CDR3 spells CARPWSGELFF. The CDR3 DNA follows: TGTGCCAGGCCATGGAGCGGGGAGCTGTTTTTT.